The 9 T cell receptor beta chains in this list originate from one sample, sequenced in a study of cytotoxic CD8 clonotypes in ibrutinib-treated CLL. TCRdb keeps only in-frame clones here, not all; method: immunoSEQ multiplex PCR. The profile shows about 50,000 clones, about three fifths of them singletons. Sequenced material: PBMCs, taken after 24 months of ibrutinib treatment. These receptors were taken from a human donor with chronic lymphocytic leukemia.

There are a few counts of this clone. The genes are TRBV7-9 and TRBJ2-4; 7 bases line up with TRBD1. Germline V gene data show CDR1 as SEHNR and CDR2 as FQNEAQ (reference sequence). This CDR3 has 16 residues. The V gene end was trimmed by 4 bases and the J gene end by 2 bases; junction bases not matched to a gene: 8. The CDR3 DNA follows: TGTGCCAGCAGCTCTCGGACAGGTAGTCCCAAAAACATTCAGTACTTC. As protein: CASSSRTGSPKNIQYF.

V usage is TRBV28 and J usage is TRBJ1-5; D gene unclear. Germline V lookup: CDR1 MDHEN, CDR2 SYDVKM. Trimming shortened V by 2 bases and J by 8 bases, and 13 bases separated the two germline ends. The CDR3 extends over 14 amino acids. CDR3 in amino acids: CASSLQFDTKPQHF. The CDR3 nucleotides are TGTGCCAGCAGTTTACAATTTGATACTAAGCCCCAGCATTTT.

The chain employs TRBV5-1 and TRBJ1-1; D uncertain. V shed 0 bases and J shed 1 base, with 10 bases lying between them. The length of the CDR3 is 15 residues. CDR1 is SGHRS and CDR2 is YFSETQ in the germline V gene. The CDR3: CASSLGAGSNTEAFF. For the CDR3, the DNA is TGCGCCAGCAGCTTGGGTGCCGGGTCGAACACTGAAGCTTTCTTT.

Concerning this clone itself: Other DNA sequences within the sample encode an identical CDR3. V gene TRBV6-1 combines with J gene TRBJ1-6; no firm D call. This CDR3 comprises 11 residues. Germline V gene lookup returns CDR1 MNHNS and CDR2 SASEGT. V was clipped by 6 bases and J by 7 bases, with 4 bases between them. The CDR3 DNA reads TGTGCCAGCAGAGAGAATTCACCCCTCCACTTT. It yields the protein CASRENSPLHF.

This clone was detected only once. V is TRBV7-2 and J is TRBJ1-1; D might be TRBD1 (6 bases). V was clipped by 5 bases and J by 4 bases, with 17 bases between them. In germline, CDR1 is SGHTA, CDR2 FQGNSA. This CDR3 contains 15 residues. The CDR3 coding sequence is TGTGCCAGCAGCCCCTCTGTGGTACAGGGCACTGAAGCTTTCTTT. Protein product: CASSPSVVQGTEAFF. The variable domain in full, completed from reference TRBV7-2 and TRBJ1-1, reads GAGVSQSPSNKVTEKGKDVELRCDPISGHTALYWYRQSLGQGLEFLIYFQGNSAPDKSGLPSDRFSAERTGGSVSTLTIQRTQQEDSAVYLCASSPSVVQGTEAFFGQGTRLTVV.

This chain links TRBV5-4 with TRBJ1-1; D not certain. V was shortened by 0 bases and J by 1 base, with 10 bases between the two germline ends. Germline V gives CDR1 SGHNT, CDR2 YYREEE (reference sequence). The CDR3 is 15 residues long. CDR3 region: CASSLGGSKNTEAFF. The CDR3 nucleotides are TGTGCCAGCAGCTTGGGGGGATCTAAGAACACTGAAGCTTTCTTT.

The V call is TRBV6-5, the J call TRBJ2-1; D may match TRBD1 or TRBD2 (5 bases each). V was shortened by 2 bases and J by 6 bases, with 11 bases between the two germline ends. Per germline, CDR1 MNHEY and CDR2 SVGAGI. The CDR3 length is 14 residues. CDR3 residues: CASSYTGHTNEQFF. Written as DNA, the CDR3 is TGTGCCAGCAGTTACACGGGGCACACCAATGAGCAGTTCTTC.

This clone was detected ten times or more. The CDR3 region is CASSEIVNYGYTF. The CDR3 bases are TGCGCCAGCAGTGAGATAGTTAACTATGGCTACACCTTC. The chain employs TRBV10-2 and TRBJ1-2, with D unclear. The CDR3 covers 13 residues. Germline assignment: CDR1 WSHSY and CDR2 SAAADI. Deletions cut 2 bases from V and 1 base from J, with 5 bases between.

The J gene is TRBJ2-1, the V gene TRBV5-6, with D possibly being TRBD1 (7 bases). Germline V gene lookup returns CDR1 SGHDT and CDR2 YYEEEE. The V end was cut by 5 bases, the J end by 0 bases, with 24 bases between. The CDR3 contains 19 residues. CDR3 protein: CASRRLMAGGISSYNEQFF. In DNA, the CDR3 is TGTGCCAGCAGACGACTCATGGCAGGGGGGATTAGCTCCTACAATGAGCAGTTCTTC.